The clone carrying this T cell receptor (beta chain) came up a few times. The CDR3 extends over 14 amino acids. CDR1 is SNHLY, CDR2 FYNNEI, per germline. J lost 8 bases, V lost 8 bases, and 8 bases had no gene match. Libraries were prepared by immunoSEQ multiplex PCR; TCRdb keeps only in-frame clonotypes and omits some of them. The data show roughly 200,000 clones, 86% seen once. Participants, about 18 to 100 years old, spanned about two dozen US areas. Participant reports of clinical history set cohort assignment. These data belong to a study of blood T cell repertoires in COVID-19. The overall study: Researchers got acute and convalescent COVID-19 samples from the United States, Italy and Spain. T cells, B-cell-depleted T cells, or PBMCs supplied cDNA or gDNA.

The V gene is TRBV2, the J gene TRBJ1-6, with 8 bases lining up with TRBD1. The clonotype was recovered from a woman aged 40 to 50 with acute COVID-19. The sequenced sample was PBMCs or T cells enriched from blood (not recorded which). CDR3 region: CASQAGTGYSPLHF. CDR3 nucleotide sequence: TGTGCCAGCCAAGCGGGGACAGGTTATTCACCCCTCCACTTT.